A selection of T cell receptor beta chains follows, all from one sample in a study of early T cells in non-severe SARS-CoV-2 infection. Using its own MiXCR run on the 5' RACE reads, TCRdb lists one record per CDR3 protein. This table holds about 38,000 distinct CDR3 sequences, about 5% found once. Sequences were obtained from whole blood. These receptors came from an adult who was a healthcare worker with PCR-confirmed SARS-CoV-2 infection or an uninfected control (not recorded which). Both conserved end residues are part of each CDR3. The D gene is left open where the match is weak. Clone sizes are given selectively: once, few, many, or a class where the clone is expanded.

DNA,CDR3,length,J,V,D,size
TGTGCCAGCAGCCACCCCCTGACCCGGGACAGGGCGTACAATGAGCAGTTCTTC,CASSHPLTRDRAYNEQFF,18,TRBJ2-1,TRBV4-2,TRBD1,many
TGCGCCAGCAGCCAAGCCCTTACCGACAGTAATGAAAAACTGTTTTTT,CASSQALTDSNEKLFF,16,TRBJ1-4,TRBV4-1,-,many
TGTGCCAGCAGCTTGCCAACAGGGGGCACAGATACGCAGTATTTT,CASSLPTGGTDTQYF,15,TRBJ2-3,TRBV5-4,TRBD1,many
TGTGCCAGCAGCATCCGGACCGTGAACACTGAAGCTTTCTTT,CASSIRTVNTEAFF,14,TRBJ1-1,TRBV7-8,-,many
TGTGCCAGCAGCCAAGATGGAGCGGGGGGGCGTGTCGAGCAGTTCTTC,CASSQDGAGGRVEQFF,16,TRBJ2-1,TRBV4-2,TRBD2,many
TGCAGTGCTAGAGTCGGAGGGGAACGGGTAGAGACCCAGTACTTC,CSARVGGERVETQYF,15,TRBJ2-5,TRBV20-1,-,few
TGTGCCAGCAGTTACTCAGGGGGAGGGACTGAAGCTTTCTTT,CASSYSGGGTEAFF,14,TRBJ1-1,TRBV6-6,-,many
TGCAGTGCTACCCGACAGAGCTCCTACAATGAGCAGTTCTTC,CSATRQSSYNEQFF,14,TRBJ2-1,TRBV20-1,-,many
TGTGCCAGCAGCCACGGAGGACAGATCTACGAGCAGTACTTC,CASSHGGQIYEQYF,14,TRBJ2-7,TRBV12-3/TRBV12-4,-,many
TGTGCCATCAGTGAGTCTGTCTACGAGACCCAGTACTTC,CAISESVYETQYF,13,TRBJ2-5,TRBV10-3,-,many
TGTGCCAGCAGGGGCGACAGGGGCTCCTACAATGAGCAGTTCTTC,CASRGDRGSYNEQFF,15,TRBJ2-1,TRBV2,TRBD1,many
TGTGCCAGCAGTTTAACCGGCCCCATGGGCAATCAGCCCCAGCATTTT,CASSLTGPMGNQPQHF,16,TRBJ1-5,TRBV12-3/TRBV12-4,-,many
TGCGCCAGCAGCGACCCACAAGAGACCCAGTACTTC,CASSDPQETQYF,12,TRBJ2-5,TRBV5-1,-,many
TGCGCCAGCAGCCAAGCCCCTGGGTCCACACTCCACTTT,CASSQAPGSTLHF,13,TRBJ1-6,TRBV4-1,-,medium-sized
TGTGCCAGTAGACAGGGGCCCCAAAAAGAGACCCAGTACTTC,CASRQGPQKETQYF,14,TRBJ2-5,TRBV19,TRBD1,many
TGCAGCGTCCGTCACAGGGGGCTAGACACCGGGGAGCTGTTTTTT,CSVRHRGLDTGELFF,15,TRBJ2-2,TRBV29-1,TRBD1,many
TGTGCCAGCAGCCAACCAGGGATCACTGAAGCTTTCTTT,CASSQPGITEAFF,13,TRBJ1-1,TRBV7-8,-,many
TGTGCCTGGAGTGTAGGATTGCGGGAGACCCAGTACTTC,CAWSVGLRETQYF,13,TRBJ2-5,TRBV30,-,many
TGTGCCACCAGGGGGGGGGACAGGGGTATTCCCCCACCCCTCCACTTT,CATRGGDRGIPPPLHF,16,TRBJ1-6,TRBV27,TRBD1,many
TGTGCCTGGAGTCCCCGCGGGGGCCAGCCCCAGCATTTT,CAWSPRGGQPQHF,13,TRBJ1-5,TRBV30,-,few
TGTGCCAGCAGCTCGAGGCGCACAGATACGCAGTATTTT,CASSSRRTDTQYF,13,TRBJ2-3,TRBV5-8,-,many
TGTGCCAGCAGTTTAGCGGGGTACACTGAAGCTTTCTTT,CASSLAGYTEAFF,13,TRBJ1-1,TRBV12-3/TRBV12-4,-,many
TGCGCCAGCAGCTTGGCCGGCAGGGGAAGTCGGAGCCACTTC,CASSLAGRGSRSHF,14,TRBJ2-7,TRBV5-1,-,-
TGTGCCACCAGCAGAGAAGGAGGATACACTGAAGCTTTCTTT,CATSREGGYTEAFF,14,TRBJ1-1,TRBV15,-,few
TGCAGTGCTATGGGGCTCAACGGGCAGCCCCAGCATTTT,CSAMGLNGQPQHF,13,TRBJ1-5,TRBV20-1,-,many
TGTGCCAGCAGACCAACAGGGGCGGGCGGCTACACCTTC,CASRPTGAGGYTF,13,TRBJ1-2,TRBV5-6,TRBD1,-
TGTGCCAGCAGCCTTTTCGCCGGGACAGAATATGGCTACACCTTC,CASSLFAGTEYGYTF,15,TRBJ1-2,TRBV4-2,TRBD1,many
TGTGCCAGCACGACTTCTAGCTCTGTTTTCCACGAGCAGTACTTC,CASTTSSSVFHEQYF,15,TRBJ2-7,TRBV3-1,-,many
TGCAGCGTCACCCGGGACACCTACGAGCAGTACTTC,CSVTRDTYEQYF,12,TRBJ2-7,TRBV29-1,-,many
TGTGCCAGCAGCCGTTTCAGGACGCCCCGCCCCCCAGAGACCCAGTACTTC,CASSRFRTPRPPETQYF,17,TRBJ2-5,TRBV6-2/TRBV6-3,-,few
TGTGCCAGCTCGGGACAGAACTACGAGCAGTACTTC,CASSGQNYEQYF,12,TRBJ2-7,TRBV7-9,TRBD1,many
TGTGCCAGCAGCTTAAGGGCACGCAATCAGCCCCAGCATTTT,CASSLRARNQPQHF,14,TRBJ1-5,TRBV7-2,-,many
TGTGCCAGCAGTTTGAGGGCCCAGCCCCAGCATTTT,CASSLRAQPQHF,12,TRBJ1-5,TRBV12-3/TRBV12-4,-,many
TGTGCCAGCAGCTTACCGGGGGCGTTGAATGAGCAGTTCTTC,CASSLPGALNEQFF,14,TRBJ2-1,TRBV7-2,-,many
TGTGCCAGCAGCTTAACGGGCAGGGGGGGCCCAGATACGCAGTATTTT,CASSLTGRGGPDTQYF,16,TRBJ2-3,TRBV7-3,-,many
TGTGCCAGCAGTTTCTCAGGGAGCGCTGGAAACACCATATATTTT,CASSFSGSAGNTIYF,15,TRBJ1-3,TRBV12-3/TRBV12-4,-,-
TGCGCCAGCAGCCCAACCCCGGGACAGGGGTACGAGCAGTACTTC,CASSPTPGQGYEQYF,15,TRBJ2-7,TRBV4-1,TRBD1,few
TGTGCCAGCAGTTACCCCTCGGGACCCCCAGCGCCTGGCTACACCTTC,CASSYPSGPPAPGYTF,16,TRBJ1-2,TRBV6-2/TRBV6-3,-,many
TGTGCCAGCAGACAAGTCTCTAGCGGGGGTACCAATGAGCAGTTCTTC,CASRQVSSGGTNEQFF,16,TRBJ2-1,TRBV25-1,TRBD2,many
TGTGCCAGCAGCCAAGCAGGTTTCCAAGAGACCCAGTACTTC,CASSQAGFQETQYF,14,TRBJ2-5,TRBV3-1,-,many
TGCAGCGTCAGGGGGGACACCATATATTTT,CSVRGDTIYF,10,TRBJ1-3,TRBV29-1,TRBD1,once
TGCGCCAGCAGCCAAACCTCCCACAGTGGAGAGCTGTTTTTT,CASSQTSHSGELFF,14,TRBJ2-2,TRBV4-1,-,many
TGCGCCAGCAGCCGCTCCACAGGGGCGAGGGTGAACACTGAAGCTTTCTTT,CASSRSTGARVNTEAFF,17,TRBJ1-1,TRBV4-1,TRBD1,many
TGCGCCAGCAGCCCCAACACGGTACCTGGAAACACCATATATTTT,CASSPNTVPGNTIYF,15,TRBJ1-3,TRBV4-1,-,many
TGTGCCAGCAGTTCGACGTTACTAGCGGGTTACTTC,CASSSTLLAGYF,12,TRBJ2-4,TRBV12-3/TRBV12-4,TRBD2,many
TGTGCCAGCTCACCACCTATACGGGGGGCCGGTGAAAAACTGTTTTTT,CASSPPIRGAGEKLFF,16,TRBJ1-4,TRBV18,-,-
TGTGCCAGCAGCCGGGTGCCCCTCCTCCACTCGTTTCGGGAGACCCAGTACTTC,CASSRVPLLHSFRETQYF,18,TRBJ2-5,TRBV7-6,-,many
TGTGCCAGCAGTTCCCCCCCTCAGGTTGAACAGCAGTACTTC,CASSSPPQVEQQYF,14,TRBJ2-7,TRBV12-3/TRBV12-4,-,many
TGCGCCAGCAGAGCCGGGACACAGAACACTGAAGCTTTCTTT,CASRAGTQNTEAFF,14,TRBJ1-1,TRBV5-1,-,few
TGCAGTGCTAGGGAGCAACTCTCCTACGAGCAGTACTTC,CSAREQLSYEQYF,13,TRBJ2-7,TRBV20-1,-,many
TGTGCCAGCAGCCGGGGAGGGACTGAAGCTTTCTTT,CASSRGGTEAFF,12,TRBJ1-1,TRBV6-5,-,-
TGCAGCGTTGATTCCGGGTGGGGGGTGTACTTC,CSVDSGWGVYF,11,TRBJ2-7,TRBV29-1,-,many
TGTGCCAGCAGCCGCAGGGAGCTCTCCTATGGCTACACCTTC,CASSRRELSYGYTF,14,TRBJ1-2,TRBV13,-,many
TGTGCCAGCAGCTTAGCGGGGGGCCTTAGGGAGCAGTTCTTC,CASSLAGGLREQFF,14,TRBJ2-1,TRBV5-4,TRBD2,-
TGCAGCGCCGAGACAGCCATGAACACTGAAGCTTTCTTT,CSAETAMNTEAFF,13,TRBJ1-1,TRBV29-1,-,many